This entry describes one T cell receptor (beta chain). The data were taken from a study of blood T cell repertoires in COVID-19. The data were produced by immunoSEQ multiplex PCR, yet TCRdb's version contains in-frame clones alone and is incomplete. The repertoire holds fewer than 400,000 clones, with 85% to 95% as singletons. The CDR3 sequence is 15 residues long. V was cut by 6 bases and J by 7 bases, with 19 bases left in between. Germline CDR1 MRHNA, CDR2 SNTAGT. The clonotype was recovered from a woman in her 30s who had been exposed to COVID-19. The V gene is TRBV6-4, the J gene TRBJ2-1; tentatively, D is TRBD2 (5 bases). The sample taken for sequencing was PBMCs or T cells enriched from blood (not recorded which). The CDR3 DNA is TGTGCCAGCAGCCCCGGGATCAGAACGGGTAATGAGCAGTTCTTC. Encoded protein: CASSPGIRTGNEQFF.